This passage covers 22 T cell receptor beta chains from one sample sequenced in a study of T cells in Graves' hyperthyroidism and ophthalmopathy. The CDR3 regions of TCR beta were amplified from RNA transcripts. The HTBI set primed first-round TCR CDR3 RT-PCR. TCRdb re-analysed the multiplex PCR reads in MiXCR, keeping a single row per CDR3 protein. The repertoire consists of 700,000 to 850,000 distinct CDR3 sequences, with under 45% occurring once and the leading ten covering approximately 31%. Sequenced: blood. The receptors shown here come from a woman aged 40-49 years with Graves' hyperthyroidism.

This clonotype was counted a few times. The rearrangement joins TRBV7-9 to TRBJ1-4; tentative D call: TRBD1 (6 bases). This CDR3 is 15 amino acids long. The germline V gene encodes CDR1 SEHNR and CDR2 FQNEAQ (reference sequence). The V end lost 5 bases, the J end lost 4 bases, and 14 bases lay between the germline ends. Written as DNA, the CDR3 is TGTGCCAGCAGCCCTCCGGGGGCGGGTAATGAAAAACTGTTTTTT. It is translated as CASSPPGAGNEKLFF.

This chain connects TRBV29-1 to TRBJ1-2, with D maybe TRBD1 (5 bases). This CDR3 has 11 amino acids. Trimming shortened V by 8 bases and J by 5 bases, and 12 bases separated the two germline ends. Germline values: CDR1 SQVTM, CDR2 ANQGSEA. The CDR3 bases are TGCAGCCAAGCGACAGAGTATGGCTACACCTTC. It translates to CSQATEYGYTF.

This clonotype showed up just a few times. This chain links TRBV12-3 or TRBV12-4 with TRBJ1-2; D is possibly TRBD1 (6 bases). V gave up 5 bases and J gave up 2 bases, with 12 bases separating them. The CDR3 totals 14 residues. The CDR3 DNA reads TGTGCCAGCAGTGCGGACAGAATAAACTATGGCTACACCTTC. It specifies CASSADRINYGYTF.

CDR3 residues: CASSLGVSEGRYGYTF. The DNA of the CDR3 is TGTGCCAGCAGTTTAGGGGTTTCGGAGGGGCGCTATGGCTACACCTTC. The J gene is TRBJ1-2, the V gene TRBV12-3 or TRBV12-4, with D maybe TRBD1 (5 bases). CDR3 size: 16 residues. V dropped 1 base and J dropped 4 bases, with 16 bases sitting between them.

This clonotype has a count of ten or more. The CDR3 protein is CASSPRQGREQYF. CDR3 coding DNA: TGTGCCAGCAGTCCACGACAGGGTCGCGAGCAGTACTTC. The gene calls are TRBV2 and TRBJ2-7; the match to TRBD1 covers 7 bases. With V trimmed by 5 bases and J by 6 bases, 7 bases remained unmatched. CDR1 is SNHLY and CDR2 is FYNNEI in the germline V gene. CDR3 length: 13 residues.

The chain recombines TRBV6-6 with TRBJ2-2, with D unclear. The V and J ends lost 6 bases and 2 bases respectively, with 7 bases between them. From germline, CDR1 is MNHNY and CDR2 SVGAGI (reference sequence). This CDR3 has 13 residues. The CDR3 loop reads CASRGVNTGELFF. DNA for the CDR3: TGTGCCAGCAGGGGCGTAAACACCGGGGAGCTGTTTTTT.

V usage is TRBV14 and J usage is TRBJ1-2; 8 nucleotides agree with TRBD1. The germline V gene encodes CDR1 SGHDN and CDR2 FVKESK. The trim removed 8 bases at V and 1 base at J, leaving 9 bases unmatched. This CDR3 has 15 amino acids. The chain's CDR3 is CASLTGTGLNYGYTF. The CDR3 nucleotides read TGTGCCAGCCTAACCGGGACAGGCCTTAACTATGGCTACACCTTC. Looking up the rest from reference TRBV14 and TRBJ1-2 gives the full variable domain: EAGVTQFPSHSVIEKGQTVTLRCDPISGHDNLYWYRRVMGKEIKFLLHFVKESKQDESGMPNNRFLAERTGGTYSTLKVQPAELEDSGVYFCASLTGTGLNYGYTFGSGTRLTVV.

The rearrangement links TRBV10-1 to TRBJ1-1, with TRBD1 identical over 8 bases. CDR1 and CDR2 from the germline V gene are WNHNN and SYGVQD (reference sequence). With 6 bases clipped from V and 0 bases from J, the junction kept 6 bases outside the gene matches. The CDR3 spans 15 residues. The CDR3: CASRDRVLVNTEAFF. The CDR3 DNA is TGCGCCAGCAGGGACAGGGTCCTAGTGAACACTGAAGCTTTCTTT.

In its sample, this clonotype was seen a few times. The V call is TRBV20-1, the J call TRBJ1-5, with no clear D. From germline, CDR1 is DFQATT and CDR2 SNEGSKA (reference sequence). The length of the CDR3 is 15 residues. Trimming cost V 5 bases and J 5 bases, with 19 bases left between them. The CDR3 reads CSAPTSGLLDQPQHF. Here the CDR3 DNA reads TGCAGTGCTCCCACATCGGGCCTTCTGGATCAGCCCCAGCATTTT.

This clonotype has ten or more counts. The chain has TRBV7-9 and TRBJ2-7; TRBD1 aligns across 7 bases. J was trimmed by 0 bases and V by 2 bases; bases with no gene match: 7. The CDR3 is 16 amino acids. Germline values: CDR1 SEHNR, CDR2 FQNEAQ (reference sequence). CDR3 nucleotides: TGTGCCAGCAGCTTATATCGCGACAGGGACTCCTACGAGCAGTACTTC. The encoded protein is CASSLYRDRDSYEQYF.

This clonotype occurred many times. This sequence joins TRBV20-1 and TRBJ2-5; no clear D. Trimming removed 7 bases from V and 5 bases from J, with 8 bases in between. CDR1 DFQATT and CDR2 SNEGSKA come from the germline V gene (reference sequence). The CDR3 runs to 10 residues. As DNA, the CDR3 is TGCAGTGTAAAAAGGGAGACCCAGTACTTC. This gives the protein CSVKRETQYF.

The chain links TRBV29-1 to TRBJ2-7; the match to TRBD1 covers 7 bases. Germline CDR1 and CDR2: SQVTM and ANQGSEA. V lost 1 base to trimming and J lost 1 base; unmatched junction nucleotides: 7. The CDR3 covers 15 residues. The CDR3 reads CSVEGPGQTSYEQYF. The CDR3 DNA follows: TGCAGCGTTGAAGGCCCGGGACAGACATCCTACGAGCAGTACTTC.

V is TRBV7-3 and J is TRBJ2-5, with D possibly matching TRBD1 (6 bases). Trimming took 0 bases from V and 3 from J, leaving 8 bases between them. The CDR3 consists of 14 residues. Per the germline V gene, CDR1 is SGHTA and CDR2 is FQGTGA. CDR3 amino acids: CASSLTWTEETQYF. The CDR3 DNA is TGTGCCAGCAGCTTAACTTGGACAGAAGAGACCCAGTACTTC.

This clonotype appeared many times. This rearrangement joins TRBV12-3 or TRBV12-4 to TRBJ1-5; TRBD1 is a possible D gene (6 bases). Deletions cut 8 bases from V and 2 bases from J, with 10 bases between. There are 13 residues in the CDR3. The CDR3 is CASGQGRNQPQHF. CDR3 nucleotide sequence: TGTGCCAGCGGTCAGGGGCGCAATCAGCCCCAGCATTTT.

Turning to this clonotype: The junction and the germline gene differ at one end; a read error may be behind it. The chain carries TRBV20-1 and TRBJ2-5; 11 bases agree with TRBD2. Germline V gene lookup returns CDR1 DFQATT and CDR2 SNEGSKA (reference sequence). This CDR3 is built from 15 residues. CDR3 sequence: CSARDSGLAEETPYF. As DNA, the CDR3 is TGCAGTGCTAGAGATTCGGGACTAGCGGAAGAGACCCCGTACTTC.

This clonotype was seen at least ten times. This chain links TRBV2 with TRBJ1-6; 10 bases match TRBD1. CDR1 and CDR2 from the germline V gene are SNHLY and FYNNEI. The CDR3 spans 14 residues. V dropped 6 bases and J dropped 9; count of bases not matched to a gene: 5. As DNA, the CDR3 is TGTGCCAGCAGGACAGGGGGCTTTCGTTCACCCCTCCACTTT. Translation: CASRTGGFRSPLHF.

This clonotype was detected only a few times. The V call is TRBV7-2, the J call TRBJ2-4; a weak D match, TRBD2 (5 bases). Germline V gene sequence: CDR1 SGHTA, CDR2 FQGNSA. V lost 5 bases, J lost 7 bases, and 9 bases lay in between. This CDR3 spans 12 amino acids. CDR3 amino acids: CASSPPGNIQYF. The CDR3 DNA reads TGTGCCAGCAGCCCTCCGGGGAACATTCAGTACTTC.

This clonotype was recorded a few times. A read error may be the cause here, since a much bigger clone is one base away. The chain links TRBV7-2 to TRBJ1-4; D is undetermined. The germline V gene encodes CDR1 SGHTA and CDR2 FQGNSA. Between the trimmed V and J ends, which lost 5 bases and 0 bases, there was a span of 7 bases. This CDR3 spans 14 amino acids. DNA for the CDR3: TGTGCCAGCAGCCAAATGGCAACTAATGAAAAACTGTTTTTT. As protein: CASSQMATNEKLFF.

Note on this clonotype: A far larger clone is just one base off, so this is likely a read error. The V and J genes are TRBV2 and TRBJ1-5; D call uncertain. CDR3 size: 12 residues. V lost 6 bases and J lost 5, with 8 bases in between. Per the germline V gene, CDR1 is SNHLY and CDR2 is FYNNEI. Here the CDR3 reads CASSHLDQPQHF. In nucleotides, the CDR3 is TGTGCCAGCAGCCATTTAGATCAGCCCCAGCATTTT.

The chain couples TRBV6-5 to TRBJ2-7; no clear D gene. V was trimmed by 6 bases and J by 3 bases, leaving 18 bases between them. This CDR3 comprises 15 residues. Germline values: CDR1 MNHEY, CDR2 SVGAGI. The CDR3, as DNA: TGTGCCAGCAGCCAAGAGGCGGCCCGCTACTACGAGCAGTACTTC. Its translation: CASSQEAARYYEQYF.

Only one count was recorded for this clonotype. This chain connects TRBV20-1 to TRBJ2-7, with TRBD2 matching 11 bases. This CDR3 contains 14 residues. The germline V gene encodes CDR1 DFQATT and CDR2 SNEGSKA (reference sequence). Losses at the gene ends were 8 bases for V and 1 base for J; bases not matched to a gene: 7. The CDR3 DNA reads TGCAGTTCCACACTAGCGGGAGCATCCTACGAGCAGTACTTC. Protein product: CSSTLAGASYEQYF.

This rearrangement joins TRBV24-1 to TRBJ2-3; 7 positions agree with TRBD1. The V gene end was trimmed by 4 bases and the J gene end by 1 base; junction bases not matched to a gene: 4. The length of the CDR3 is 15 residues. CDR1 KGHDR and CDR2 SFDVKD come from the germline V gene. Here the CDR3 reads CATSEYRGGTDTQYF. Here the CDR3 DNA reads TGTGCCACCAGTGAGTACAGGGGTGGCACAGATACGCAGTATTTT.